This TCR beta chain was sequenced for a study of T cells in Graves' hyperthyroidism and ophthalmopathy. This clonotype was seen many times. This CDR3 has 14 residues. The germline V gene has CDR1 SGHTA and CDR2 FQGTGA. Trimming stripped 5 bases from V and 0 bases from J, with 9 bases between. The TCR beta CDR3 regions underwent amplification using RNA transcripts as the source. A first-round RT-PCR of the TCR CDR3 used the HTBI primer set. TCRdb re-called the multiplex PCR reads through MiXCR, storing one row per CDR3 protein. The repertoire consists of 200,000 to 250,000 distinct CDR3 sequences, with approximately 17% occurring once and the leading ten covering around 50%.

The chain is built from TRBV7-3 and TRBJ2-3; D ambiguous. The receptor comes from a man in his fifties with Graves' hyperthyroidism. The material sequenced was blood. CDR3 nucleotide sequence: TGTGCCAGCAGCGTTGGACCGAGCACAGATACGCAGTATTTT. Translating it yields CASSVGPSTDTQYF.